This TCR beta chain comes out of a study of blood T cells in healthy people across ages. This clonotype was seen more than once but under ten times. V was trimmed by 3 bases and J by 6 bases, leaving 14 bases between them. CDR1 SEHNR and CDR2 FQNEAQ come from the germline V gene (reference sequence). There are 14 residues in the CDR3. Through a sample-barcoded 5' primer and a J-beta primer mix, a second PCR was run for roughly 6 to 12 cycles. TCRdb passed the 5' RACE reads through MiXCR, listing each CDR3 protein once. The sample holds hundreds of thousands of distinct CDR3 sequences; around 34% are singletons and the top ten take about an eighth.

The receptor was isolated from a man aged 18-30 years in good health. The chain links TRBV7-9 to TRBJ1-2; a weak D match, TRBD1 (6 bases). The sequenced material came from blood. In nucleotides, the CDR3 is TGTGCCAGCAGCTTTCCGGGGGACACTAATGGCTACACCTTC. Translated: CASSFPGDTNGYTF.